Listed below are T cell receptor beta chains from one sample, sequenced in a study of blood T cell repertoires in COVID-19. The repertoire was sequenced with immunoSEQ multiplex PCR; TCRdb's copy has only in-frame clones and lacks some. The data hold about 96,000 clones, with 85% to 90% observed a single time. The sample taken for sequencing was peripheral blood. These receptors were taken from a human donor with COVID-19, enrolled during active disease. The donor label of this sample is uncertain. CDR3s include the opening cysteine and the closing phenylalanine or tryptophan. D genes are given only for firm matches. Clone size is given for some rows only: seen once, a few or many times, or a class if the clone is expanded.

DNA: TGTGCCAGCAGCTTCTCTCAGGGGGCCGGGGGCTACACCTTC; CDR3: CASSFSQGAGGYTF; V: TRBV5-4; D: TRBD1; J: TRBJ1-2; size: once
DNA: TGTGCCATCAGTGAGTCACCGCGGGACGAGGCCTACGAGCAGTACTTC; CDR3: CAISESPRDEAYEQYF; V: TRBV10-3; D: -; J: TRBJ2-7; size: -
DNA: TGCAGCGTTGATTTAGCGGAGAACCAAGAGACCCAGTACTTC; CDR3: CSVDLAENQETQYF; V: TRBV29-1; D: -; J: TRBJ2-5; size: few
DNA: TGTGCCAGCAGCCAAGAAGCTAATCGCGGGCTAGGGGAAAAACTGTTTTTT; CDR3: CASSQEANRGLGEKLFF; V: TRBV3-1/TRBV3-2; D: -; J: TRBJ1-4; size: -
DNA: TGTGCCAGCAGCGTAACAGGGACCTCTGGAAACACCATATATTTT; CDR3: CASSVTGTSGNTIYF; V: TRBV9; D: -; J: TRBJ1-3; size: -
DNA: TGTGCCAGCAGGATACCGGGACTCCAGCCCCAGCATTTT; CDR3: CASRIPGLQPQHF; V: TRBV28; D: -; J: TRBJ1-5; size: -
DNA: TGTGCCAGCAATGGAGGCAGCCAAGAGACCCAGTACTTC; CDR3: CASNGGSQETQYF; V: TRBV2; D: -; J: TRBJ2-5; size: once
DNA: TGTGCCAGCAGTTTGGGTTCCCAGGGGAAGTACTTC; CDR3: CASSLGSQGKYF; V: TRBV28; D: -; J: TRBJ2-7; size: -
DNA: TGTGCCAGCAAAGAGGACACATTCTATAATTCACCCCTCCACTTT; CDR3: CASKEDTFYNSPLHF; V: TRBV2; D: -; J: TRBJ1-6; size: -
DNA: TGCGCCAGCAGCCATGGACAGGGAGGAACTGAAGCTTTCTTT; CDR3: CASSHGQGGTEAFF; V: TRBV5-1; D: TRBD1; J: TRBJ1-1; size: -
DNA: TGTGCCAGCAGAGCATGGACGCTGGGGCGGAACACCATATATTTT; CDR3: CASRAWTLGRNTIYF; V: TRBV2; D: -; J: TRBJ1-3; size: -
DNA: TGTGCCAGCAGTCTCGGACAGGGGACGGGAGAGACCCAGTACTTC; CDR3: CASSLGQGTGETQYF; V: TRBV6-5; D: TRBD1; J: TRBJ2-5; size: -
DNA: TGCGCCAGCAGCTTGAGGTCTCCCGGAGGACTAGCGGGGCTCTCCTACGAGCAGTACTTC; CDR3: CASSLRSPGGLAGLSYEQYF; V: TRBV5-1; D: TRBD2; J: TRBJ2-7; size: -
DNA: TGTGCCAGCTCACCACGGGGGGACAGGGCTCAAGCTTTCTTT; CDR3: CASSPRGDRAQAFF; V: TRBV18; D: TRBD1; J: TRBJ1-1; size: -
DNA: TGTGCCAGCAGTTTACCGGGTAATCAGCCCCAGCATTTT; CDR3: CASSLPGNQPQHF; V: TRBV28; D: -; J: TRBJ1-5; size: few
DNA: TGTGCCAGCAGCCCCCTCCGGGACAGGAGGATTGGAGAGACCCAGTACTTC; CDR3: CASSPLRDRRIGETQYF; V: TRBV11-2; D: TRBD1; J: TRBJ2-5; size: -
DNA: TGTGCCAGCAGCTCCACCAGGGGGAACCGGACTGAAGCTTTCTTT; CDR3: CASSSTRGNRTEAFF; V: TRBV11-1; D: TRBD1; J: TRBJ1-1; size: -
DNA: TGTGCCAGCAGGGACAGGGGGTATAGGGGCGGGGCCAACGTCCTGACTTTC; CDR3: CASRDRGYRGGANVLTF; V: TRBV28; D: TRBD1; J: TRBJ2-6; size: -
DNA: TGTGCCAGCAGTCAACTGAGGAGGAACACTGAAGCTTTCTTT; CDR3: CASSQLRRNTEAFF; V: TRBV6-5; D: -; J: TRBJ1-1; size: few
DNA: TGCAGCGTTCAGGCTAGCAGTAGGCGAGAGACCCAGTACTTC; CDR3: CSVQASSRRETQYF; V: TRBV29-1; D: -; J: TRBJ2-5; size: -
DNA: TGTGCCAGCCGGGACAGCCCGAGCTCCTATAATTCACCCCTCCACTTT; CDR3: CASRDSPSSYNSPLHF; V: TRBV27; D: TRBD1; J: TRBJ1-6; size: -
DNA: TGTGCCAGCAGTGACAGGGCCTCCTACGAGCAGTACTTC; CDR3: CASSDRASYEQYF; V: TRBV6-1; D: -; J: TRBJ2-7; size: -
DNA: TGTGCCAGCAGTAGGGCAGGGGATGGCTACACCTTC; CDR3: CASSRAGDGYTF; V: TRBV6-2/TRBV6-3; D: -; J: TRBJ1-2; size: few
DNA: TGTGCCAGTAGCGCCCGTTCTAGCGGGGGGGCCAGGGAGACCCAGTACTTC; CDR3: CASSARSSGGARETQYF; V: TRBV19; D: TRBD2; J: TRBJ2-5; size: -
DNA: TGTGCCATCCCCGGCGAGGCCGACGTTGGCGAGACCCAGTACTTC; CDR3: CAIPGEADVGETQYF; V: TRBV2; D: -; J: TRBJ2-5; size: -
DNA: TGCGCCAGCAGCATGCACACAGGATTAGCTCAGCCCCAGCATTTT; CDR3: CASSMHTGLAQPQHF; V: TRBV5-1; D: -; J: TRBJ1-5; size: once
DNA: TGCGCCAGCAGCAGCCGGACAGGGGAGAACTATAACTATGGCTACACCTTC; CDR3: CASSSRTGENYNYGYTF; V: TRBV4-1; D: TRBD1; J: TRBJ1-2; size: -
DNA: TGCGCCAGCAGCAAGACTAGCGACCTATCCTACGAGCAGTACTTC; CDR3: CASSKTSDLSYEQYF; V: TRBV5-1; D: TRBD2; J: TRBJ2-7; size: few
DNA: TGTGCCAGCAGCCTGGACAGGGGCCACGAGCAGTACTTC; CDR3: CASSLDRGHEQYF; V: TRBV28; D: TRBD1; J: TRBJ2-7; size: -
DNA: TGTGCCAGCAGTAGGGGACAGGGAGACACCATATATTTT; CDR3: CASSRGQGDTIYF; V: TRBV12-3/TRBV12-4; D: TRBD1; J: TRBJ1-3; size: -
DNA: TGTGCCAGCAGTGAGGGCCCCGGTGGAAGGTATAGCAATCAGCCCCAGCATTTT; CDR3: CASSEGPGGRYSNQPQHF; V: TRBV2; D: -; J: TRBJ1-5; size: -
DNA: TGCAGCACCACACTAGCGGGGGGGGGTGAGCAGTTCTTC; CDR3: CSTTLAGGGEQFF; V: TRBV29-1; D: TRBD2; J: TRBJ2-1; size: -
DNA: TGTGCCATTGCGACTAGCGGGGAAAGGGGTGAGCAGTTCTTC; CDR3: CAIATSGERGEQFF; V: TRBV19; D: TRBD2; J: TRBJ2-1; size: -
DNA: TGTGCCAGCTCACCCGGGACAGGCAATCAGCCCCAGCATTTT; CDR3: CASSPGTGNQPQHF; V: TRBV18; D: TRBD1; J: TRBJ1-5; size: -
DNA: TGTGCCAGCAGCTTAACCGGGACAGGGGGCAACTATGGCTACACCTTC; CDR3: CASSLTGTGGNYGYTF; V: TRBV7-3; D: TRBD1; J: TRBJ1-2; size: -
DNA: TGTGCCAGCAGCACCGGACAGGGGGCGCGGGCCGGGGAGCTGTTTTTT; CDR3: CASSTGQGARAGELFF; V: TRBV5-4; D: TRBD1; J: TRBJ2-2; size: -
DNA: TGTGCCAGCAGCCCGGGGTCAGGGGGCCCCCCCTACAATGAGCAGTTCTTC; CDR3: CASSPGSGGPPYNEQFF; V: TRBV5-4; D: TRBD1; J: TRBJ2-1; size: -
DNA: TGTGCCAGCAGCGGAACGGGAGGTGGGACCGGGGAGCTGTTTTTT; CDR3: CASSGTGGGTGELFF; V: TRBV7-9; D: TRBD2; J: TRBJ2-2; size: -
DNA: TGTGCCAGCAGTTTAAACGGGGGTCGGGAGAATCAGCCCCAGCATTTT; CDR3: CASSLNGGRENQPQHF; V: TRBV28; D: -; J: TRBJ1-5; size: -
DNA: TGCGCCGGAATACGGGACAGTTCCCAAGAGACCCAGTACTTC; CDR3: CAGIRDSSQETQYF; V: TRBV10-1; D: TRBD1; J: TRBJ2-5; size: -
DNA: TGCGCCAGCAGTCCCGGGAACACCATATATTTT; CDR3: CASSPGNTIYF; V: TRBV5-1; D: -; J: TRBJ1-3; size: -
DNA: TGTGCCAGCAGCTCCACCGGGACTCCGGGGAGCGAGCAGTACTTC; CDR3: CASSSTGTPGSEQYF; V: TRBV7-3; D: -; J: TRBJ2-7; size: once
DNA: TGTGCCAGCAGCCAAGTAGCGGGGGGGTCAGAGACCCAGTACTTC; CDR3: CASSQVAGGSETQYF; V: TRBV3-1/TRBV3-2; D: TRBD2; J: TRBJ2-5; size: few
DNA: TGTGCCACCAGCATGGACAGGGTCTTGGCCTACGAGCAGTACTTC; CDR3: CATSMDRVLAYEQYF; V: TRBV15; D: TRBD1; J: TRBJ2-7; size: -
DNA: TGTGCCATCAGTGTTGGTGGGACACTTGGAAACACCATATATTTT; CDR3: CAISVGGTLGNTIYF; V: TRBV10-3; D: -; J: TRBJ1-3; size: -
DNA: TGTGCCAGCAGGGCTGGCGGGCACGGCTACACCTTC; CDR3: CASRAGGHGYTF; V: TRBV27; D: -; J: TRBJ1-2; size: once
DNA: TGCGCCAGCAGCAGGACAGGGAACACTGAAGCTTTCTTT; CDR3: CASSRTGNTEAFF; V: TRBV5-1; D: TRBD1; J: TRBJ1-1; size: -
DNA: TGTGCCAGCAGCCCGTACAATGAGCAGTTCTTC; CDR3: CASSPYNEQFF; V: TRBV11-2; D: -; J: TRBJ2-1; size: -
DNA: TGTGCCAGCAGTTCGGCGGCCGAGGCGATACCCTCCTATAATTCACCCCTCCACTTT; CDR3: CASSSAAEAIPSYNSPLHF; V: TRBV27; D: -; J: TRBJ1-6; size: -
DNA: TGCGCCAGCAGCCAAGTAAGTTCAACGGGACAGGGTACTGGAAACACCATATATTTT; CDR3: CASSQVSSTGQGTGNTIYF; V: TRBV4-1; D: TRBD1; J: TRBJ1-3; size: -
DNA: TGCGCCAGCAGCTTAGGACTAGCTAGCACAGATACGCAGTATTTT; CDR3: CASSLGLASTDTQYF; V: TRBV5-1; D: TRBD2; J: TRBJ2-3; size: -
DNA: TGTGCCAGCAGCTTATCCCTTAGCGGCACCGGGGAGCTGTTTTTT; CDR3: CASSLSLSGTGELFF; V: TRBV7-8; D: -; J: TRBJ2-2; size: -
DNA: TGTGCCAGCAGCTATGGCAGGGAGGCCGGGGAGCTGTTTTTT; CDR3: CASSYGREAGELFF; V: TRBV7-3; D: -; J: TRBJ2-2; size: -